This TCR beta chain was sequenced during a study of blood T cell repertoires in COVID-19. CDR1 is SGDLS and CDR2 is YYNGEE in the germline V gene. The CDR3 loop spans 14 amino acids. The V end was cut by 6 bases, the J end by 6 bases, with 16 bases between. Repertoires were generated with immunoSEQ multiplex PCR, while TCRdb's copy carries only in-frame clones and drops some. The table shows some 240,000 clones, with 65% to 85% occurring only once. The chain combines TRBV9 with TRBJ2-1; D is ambiguous. This TCR derives from a man between 45 and 60 years old who had recovered from COVID-19. The source material was PBMCs or T cells enriched from blood (not recorded which). The CDR3, as DNA: TGTGCCAGCAACCAACCGGGTCTATTCAATGAGCAGTTCTTC. This codes for CASNQPGLFNEQFF.